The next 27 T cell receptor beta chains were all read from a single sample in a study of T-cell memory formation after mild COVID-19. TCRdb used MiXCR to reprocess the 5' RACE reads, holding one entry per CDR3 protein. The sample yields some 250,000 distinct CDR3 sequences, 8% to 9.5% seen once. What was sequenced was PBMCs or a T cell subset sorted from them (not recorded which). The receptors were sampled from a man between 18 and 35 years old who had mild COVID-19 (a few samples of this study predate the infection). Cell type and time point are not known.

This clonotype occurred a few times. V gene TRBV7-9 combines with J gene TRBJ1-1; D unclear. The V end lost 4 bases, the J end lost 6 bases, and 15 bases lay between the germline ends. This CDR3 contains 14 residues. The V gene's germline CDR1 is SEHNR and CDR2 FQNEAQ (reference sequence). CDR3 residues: CASSSYDQAAEAFF. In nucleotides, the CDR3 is TGTGCCAGCAGCTCGTACGACCAGGCTGCTGAAGCTTTCTTT.

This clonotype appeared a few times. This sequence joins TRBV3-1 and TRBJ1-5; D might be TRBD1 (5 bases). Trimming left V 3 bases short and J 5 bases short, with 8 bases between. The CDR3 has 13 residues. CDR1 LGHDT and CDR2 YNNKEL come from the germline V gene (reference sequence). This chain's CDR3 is CASSHRGYQPQHF. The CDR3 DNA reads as TGTGCCAGCAGCCATCGGGGGTATCAGCCCCAGCATTTT.

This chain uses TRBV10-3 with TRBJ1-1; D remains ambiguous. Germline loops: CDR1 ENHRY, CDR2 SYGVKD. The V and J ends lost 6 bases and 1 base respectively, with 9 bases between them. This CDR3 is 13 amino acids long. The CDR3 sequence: CAIRLIPNTEAFF. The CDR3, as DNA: TGTGCCATCAGGTTAATACCGAACACTGAAGCTTTCTTT.

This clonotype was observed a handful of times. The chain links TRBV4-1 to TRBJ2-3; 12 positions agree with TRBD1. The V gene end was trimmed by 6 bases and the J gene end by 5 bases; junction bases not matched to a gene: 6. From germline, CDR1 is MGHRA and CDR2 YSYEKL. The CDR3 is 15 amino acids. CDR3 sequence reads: CASRRDRGLGDTQYF. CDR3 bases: TGCGCCAGCAGAAGGGACAGGGGGCTTGGAGATACGCAGTATTTT.

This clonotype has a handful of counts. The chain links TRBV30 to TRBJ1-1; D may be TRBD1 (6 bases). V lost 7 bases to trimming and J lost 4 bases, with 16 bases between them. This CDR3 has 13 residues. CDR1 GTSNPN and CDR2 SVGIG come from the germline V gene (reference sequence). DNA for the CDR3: TGTGCCTTCTCATCCCAGACAGGCACTGAAGCTTTCTTT. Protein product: CAFSSQTGTEAFF.

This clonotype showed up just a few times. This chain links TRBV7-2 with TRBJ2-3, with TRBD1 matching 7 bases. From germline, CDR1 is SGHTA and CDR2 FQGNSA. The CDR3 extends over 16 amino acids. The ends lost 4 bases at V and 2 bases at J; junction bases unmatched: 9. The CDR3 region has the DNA TGTGCCAGCAGCTGGTATGTGACAGGGCTCACAGATACGCAGTATTTT. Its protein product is CASSWYVTGLTDTQYF. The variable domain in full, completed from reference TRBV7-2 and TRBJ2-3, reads GAGVSQSPSNKVTEKGKDVELRCDPISGHTALYWYRQSLGQGLEFLIYFQGNSAPDKSGLPSDRFSAERTGGSVSTLTIQRTQQEDSAVYLCASSWYVTGLTDTQYFGPGTRLTVL.

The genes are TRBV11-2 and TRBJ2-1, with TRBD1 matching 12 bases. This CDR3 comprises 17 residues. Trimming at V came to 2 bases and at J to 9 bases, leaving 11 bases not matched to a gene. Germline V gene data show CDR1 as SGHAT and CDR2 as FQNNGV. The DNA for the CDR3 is TGTGCCAGCAGCTTATGGGGACCGGGACAGGGGGCGATTGAGCAGTTCTTC. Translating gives CASSLWGPGQGAIEQFF. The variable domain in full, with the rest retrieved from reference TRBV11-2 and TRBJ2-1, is EAGVAQSPRYKIIEKRQSVAFWCNPISGHATLYWYQQILGQGPKLLIQFQNNGVVDDSQLPKDRFSAERLKGVDSTLKIQPAKLEDSAVYLCASSLWGPGQGAIEQFFGPGTRLTVL.

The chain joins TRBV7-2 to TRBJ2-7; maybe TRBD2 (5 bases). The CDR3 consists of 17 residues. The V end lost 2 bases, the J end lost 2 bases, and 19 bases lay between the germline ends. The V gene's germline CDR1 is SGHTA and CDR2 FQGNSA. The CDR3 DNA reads TGTGCCAGCAGCTTAAACGACCGGCGGGCATCCGCCTACGAGCAGTACTTC. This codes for CASSLNDRRASAYEQYF.

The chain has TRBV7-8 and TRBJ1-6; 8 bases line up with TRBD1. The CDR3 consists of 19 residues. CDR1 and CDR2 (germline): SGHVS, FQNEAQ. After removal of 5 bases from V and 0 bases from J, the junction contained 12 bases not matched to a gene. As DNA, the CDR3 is TGTGCCAGCAGCCCATTACCGGGACAGGAGAGCTCCTATAATTCACCCCTCCACTTT. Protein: CASSPLPGQESSYNSPLHF.

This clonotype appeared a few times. The CDR3 region has the DNA TGTGCCAGCAGCCCCCTTCCGGGTCAGACTGACAATGAGCAGTTCTTC. It is translated as CASSPLPGQTDNEQFF. This chain links TRBV7-9 with TRBJ2-1; D ambiguous. V lost 5 bases and J 5 bases, leaving 19 bases between the germline ends. This CDR3 contains 16 residues. CDR1 SEHNR and CDR2 FQNEAQ come from the germline V gene (reference sequence).

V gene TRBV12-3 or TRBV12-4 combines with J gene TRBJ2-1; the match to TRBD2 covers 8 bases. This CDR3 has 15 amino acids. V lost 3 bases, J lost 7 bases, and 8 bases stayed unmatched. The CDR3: CASSFGGADGNEQFF. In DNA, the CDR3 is TGTGCCAGCAGTTTCGGGGGGGCGGATGGAAATGAGCAGTTCTTC.

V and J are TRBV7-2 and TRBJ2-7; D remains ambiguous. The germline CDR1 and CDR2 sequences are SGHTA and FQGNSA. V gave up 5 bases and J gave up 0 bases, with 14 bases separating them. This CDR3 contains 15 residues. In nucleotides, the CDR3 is TGTGCCAGCAGCGGAGAGCTGGTTCCCTCCTACGAGCAGTACTTC. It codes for CASSGELVPSYEQYF. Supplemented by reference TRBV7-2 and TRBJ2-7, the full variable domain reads GAGVSQSPSNKVTEKGKDVELRCDPISGHTALYWYRQSLGQGLEFLIYFQGNSAPDKSGLPSDRFSAERTGGSVSTLTIQRTQQEDSAVYLCASSGELVPSYEQYFGPGTRLTVT.

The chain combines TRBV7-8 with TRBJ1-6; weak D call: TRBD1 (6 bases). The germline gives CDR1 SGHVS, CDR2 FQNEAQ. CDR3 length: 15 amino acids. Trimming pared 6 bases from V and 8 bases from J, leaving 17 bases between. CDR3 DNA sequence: TGTGCCAGCAGACCCCAGGGGCAGGCTTATTCACCCCTCCACTTT. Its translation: CASRPQGQAYSPLHF. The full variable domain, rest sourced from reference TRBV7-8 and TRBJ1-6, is GAGVSQSPRYKVAKRGQDVALRCDPISGHVSLFWYQQALGQGPEFLTYFQNEAQLDKSGLPSDRFFAERPEGSVSTLKIQRTQQEDSAVYLCASRPQGQAYSPLHFGNGTRLTVT.

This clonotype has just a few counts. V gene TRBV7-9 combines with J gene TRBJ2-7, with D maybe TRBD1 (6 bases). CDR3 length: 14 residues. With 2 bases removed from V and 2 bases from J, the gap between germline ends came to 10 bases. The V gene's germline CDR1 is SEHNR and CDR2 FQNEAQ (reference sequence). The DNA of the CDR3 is TGTGCCAGCAGCTTACAGGGGATCCCCTACGAGCAGTACTTC. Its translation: CASSLQGIPYEQYF.

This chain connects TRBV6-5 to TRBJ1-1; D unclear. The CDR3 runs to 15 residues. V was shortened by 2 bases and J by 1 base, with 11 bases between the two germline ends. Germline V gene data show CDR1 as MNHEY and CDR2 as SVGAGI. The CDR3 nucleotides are TGTGCCAGCAGTTACAGTGGTGATAGGAACACTGAAGCTTTCTTT. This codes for CASSYSGDRNTEAFF.

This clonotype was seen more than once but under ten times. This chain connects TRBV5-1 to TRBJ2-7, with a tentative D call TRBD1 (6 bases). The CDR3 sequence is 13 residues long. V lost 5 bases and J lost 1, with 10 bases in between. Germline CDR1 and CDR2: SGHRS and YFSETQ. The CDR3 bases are TGCGCCAGCAGACAAACAGGGTCCTACGAGCAGTACTTC. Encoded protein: CASRQTGSYEQYF.

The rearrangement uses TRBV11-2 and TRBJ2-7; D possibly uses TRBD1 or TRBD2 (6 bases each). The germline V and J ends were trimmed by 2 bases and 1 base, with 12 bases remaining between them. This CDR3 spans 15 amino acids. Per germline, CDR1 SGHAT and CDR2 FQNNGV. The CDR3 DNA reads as TGTGCCAGCAGCTTAACCGGAGGGGGGTCCTACGAGCAGTACTTC. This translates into CASSLTGGGSYEQYF.

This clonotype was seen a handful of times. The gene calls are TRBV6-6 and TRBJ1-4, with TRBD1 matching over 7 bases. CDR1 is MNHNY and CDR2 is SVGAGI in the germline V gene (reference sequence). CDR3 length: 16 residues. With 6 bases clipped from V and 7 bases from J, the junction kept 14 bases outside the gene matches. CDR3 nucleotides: TGTGCCAGCAGCGCCAATACAGGGGCGCACGGTGAAAAACTGTTTTTT. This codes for CASSANTGAHGEKLFF.

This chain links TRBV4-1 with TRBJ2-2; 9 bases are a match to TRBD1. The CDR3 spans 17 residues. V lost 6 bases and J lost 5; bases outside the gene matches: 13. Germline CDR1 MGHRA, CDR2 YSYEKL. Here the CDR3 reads CASRPGTGKRETGELFF. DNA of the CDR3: TGCGCCAGCAGGCCCGGGACAGGGAAACGGGAAACCGGGGAGCTGTTTTTT.

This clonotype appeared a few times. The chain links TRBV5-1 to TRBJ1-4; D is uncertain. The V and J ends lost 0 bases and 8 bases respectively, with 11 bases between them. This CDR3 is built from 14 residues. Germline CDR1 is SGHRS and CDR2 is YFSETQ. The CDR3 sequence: CASSLGSPIEKLFF. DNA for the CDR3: TGCGCCAGCAGCTTGGGGAGCCCGATCGAAAAACTGTTTTTT.

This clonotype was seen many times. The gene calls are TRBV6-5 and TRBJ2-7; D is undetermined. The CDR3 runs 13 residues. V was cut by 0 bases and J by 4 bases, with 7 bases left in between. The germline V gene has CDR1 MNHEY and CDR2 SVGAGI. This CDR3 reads CASSYSGTYEQYF. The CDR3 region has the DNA TGTGCCAGCAGTTACTCGGGCACGTACGAGCAGTACTTC.

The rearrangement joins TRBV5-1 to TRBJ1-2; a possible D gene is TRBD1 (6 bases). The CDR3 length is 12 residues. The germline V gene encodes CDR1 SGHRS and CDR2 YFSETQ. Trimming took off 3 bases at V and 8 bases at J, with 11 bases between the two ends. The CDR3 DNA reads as TGCGCCAGCAGCTACGACAGGCGGGGCTACACCTTC. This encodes CASSYDRRGYTF.

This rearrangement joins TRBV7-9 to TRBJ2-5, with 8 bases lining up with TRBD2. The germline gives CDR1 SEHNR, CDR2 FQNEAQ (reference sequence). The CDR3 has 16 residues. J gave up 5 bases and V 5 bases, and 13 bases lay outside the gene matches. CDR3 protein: CASSILVGGDHETQYF. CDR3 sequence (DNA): TGTGCCAGCAGCATCCTCGTCGGGGGGGATCACGAGACCCAGTACTTC.

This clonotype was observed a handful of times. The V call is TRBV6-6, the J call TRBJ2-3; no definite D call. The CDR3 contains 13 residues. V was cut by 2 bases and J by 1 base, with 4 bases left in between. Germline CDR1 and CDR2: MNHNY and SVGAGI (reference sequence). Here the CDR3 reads CASSYQRTDTQYF. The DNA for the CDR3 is TGTGCCAGCAGTTACCAGCGCACAGATACGCAGTATTTT.

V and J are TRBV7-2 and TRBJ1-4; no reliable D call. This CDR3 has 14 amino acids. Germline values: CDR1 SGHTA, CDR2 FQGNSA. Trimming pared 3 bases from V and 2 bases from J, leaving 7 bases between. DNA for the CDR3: TGTGCCAGCAGCTTCCGGACTACTAATGAAAAACTGTTTTTT. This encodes CASSFRTTNEKLFF.

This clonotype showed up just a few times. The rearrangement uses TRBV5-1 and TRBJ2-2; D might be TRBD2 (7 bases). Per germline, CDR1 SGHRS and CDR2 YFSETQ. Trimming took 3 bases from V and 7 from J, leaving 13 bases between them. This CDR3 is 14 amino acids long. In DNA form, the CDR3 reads TGCGCCAGCAGCTCGGCGGGGGCTGGCGGGGAGCTGTTTTTT. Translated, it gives CASSSAGAGGELFF.

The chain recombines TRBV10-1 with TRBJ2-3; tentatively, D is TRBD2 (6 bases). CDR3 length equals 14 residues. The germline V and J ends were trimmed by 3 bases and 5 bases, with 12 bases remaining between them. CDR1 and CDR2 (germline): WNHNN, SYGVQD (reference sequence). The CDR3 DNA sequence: TGCGCCAGCAGTGACGGGGGTGCGTTAGATACGCAGTATTTT. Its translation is CASSDGGALDTQYF.